The source of this T cell receptor (beta chain) is a study of blood T cells in healthy people across ages. The study's findings and limits: Possibly, changes in expanded clonotypes were confounded because donor CMV status was unknown.

V was pared by 5 bases and J by 1 base, with 8 bases between. CDR3 length: 13 amino acids. Germline values: CDR1 MNHEY, CDR2 SMNVEV (reference sequence). On this clonotype itself: The antigen remains unidentified.

The second PCR ran roughly 7 to 12 cycles with a sample-barcoded 5' primer and J-beta primers. MiXCR, run by TCRdb on the 5' RACE reads, gives a single entry per CDR3 protein. Of over a million distinct CDR3 sequences detected, about 42% appear once; the ten largest clones hold less than 5%. This TCR was recovered from a woman aged 18-30 years in good health. The specimen was blood. The chain couples TRBV27 to TRBJ2-5; no definite D call. CDR3 protein: CASSPDTQETQYF. The CDR3 DNA is TGTGCCAGCAGTCCCGACACCCAAGAGACCCAGTACTTC.